One and the same sample provided the 7 T cell receptor beta chains below, sequenced in a study of vaccination and CD4 T cells after COVID-19. Treatment of the sample: roughly nine-day PBMC culture with coronavirus spike peptide pools or control peptides (ViraFEST assay). Sequenced with the Oncomine TCR Beta short-read assay was DNA taken from cultured CD4+ T cells. Each CDR3 protein gets one entry after TCRdb re-called the PCR reads with MiXCR. Found here are about 13,000 distinct CDR3 sequences, about 40% of them singletons; the top ten hold roughly an eighth. Antigens of these TCRs are unknown. The material sequenced was CD4+ T cells from blood, cultured in vitro. The receptors here all came from a human donor who had recovered from COVID-19.

The V call is TRBV27, the J call TRBJ2-5, with D tentatively TRBD2 (6 bases). CDR1 is MNHEY and CDR2 is SMNVEV in the germline V gene (reference sequence). Trimming took 3 bases from V and 5 from J, leaving 10 bases between them. CDR3 length: 13 amino acids. CDR3 nucleotide sequence: TGTGCCAGCAGTTTTTCCCGGGGGGAGACCCAGTACTTC. This codes for CASSFSRGETQYF.

This chain links TRBV2 with TRBJ2-1; the D gene is possibly TRBD2 (5 bases). The CDR3 loop spans 15 amino acids. V lost 5 bases and J 4 bases, leaving 15 bases between the germline ends. Per the germline V gene, CDR1 is SNHLY and CDR2 is FYNNEI. The CDR3 spells CASSTSGVAYNEQFF. The CDR3 DNA follows: TGTGCCAGCAGTACTTCCGGGGTTGCTTACAATGAGCAGTTCTTC.

V is TRBV20-1 and J is TRBJ2-7; 8 bases align to TRBD2. The CDR3 contains 13 residues. V lost 0 bases and J lost 5; bases outside the gene matches: 3. The germline V gene has CDR1 DFQATT and CDR2 SNEGSKA (reference sequence). CDR3 bases: TGCAGTGCTAGAGATCCGGGGGGGGACGAGCAGTACTTC. This codes for CSARDPGGDEQYF.

This clonotype was picked up a small number of times. The V and J genes are TRBV30 and TRBJ1-5; 7 positions match TRBD1. V shed 2 bases, J shed 11 bases, and the junction held 15 bases outside the gene matches. Germline assignment: CDR1 GTSNPN and CDR2 SVGIG (reference sequence). This CDR3 has 15 amino acids. The CDR3 here is CAWSPSTGDRGAQHF. Here the CDR3 DNA reads TGTGCCTGGAGTCCCTCTACAGGGGATCGAGGGGCCCAGCATTTT.

V is TRBV7-2 and J is TRBJ2-7, with TRBD1 matching 10 bases. Germline V gene sequence: CDR1 SGHTA, CDR2 FQGNSA. Unmatched junction bases numbered 3, after V lost 0 bases and J lost 4 bases. The CDR3 consists of 15 residues. This CDR3 is CASSLADRGWYEQYF. The CDR3 nucleotides are TGTGCCAGCAGCTTAGCGGACAGGGGGTGGTACGAGCAGTACTTC.

V and J are TRBV20-1 and TRBJ2-2; 8 nucleotides agree with TRBD2. The CDR3 sequence is 16 residues long. The junction had 9 bases not matched to a gene; V was cut back by 3 bases and J by 3 bases. CDR1 and CDR2 (germline): DFQATT, SNEGSKA (reference sequence). The CDR3 loop is CSASPPGLAHTGELFF. The CDR3 DNA reads as TGCAGTGCTAGCCCCCCAGGACTAGCCCACACCGGGGAGCTGTTTTTT.

This clonotype was detected a few times. J is TRBJ2-7 and V is TRBV6-1; a possible D gene is TRBD1 (6 bases). CDR3 size: 12 residues. The V gene lost 3 bases and the J gene lost 4 bases, with 7 bases spanning the gap. Looked up from germline, CDR1 is MNHNS and CDR2 is SASEGT. The DNA for the CDR3 is TGTGCCAGCAGTGACAGGGGTTACGAGCAGTACTTC. Amino acid sequence: CASSDRGYEQYF.